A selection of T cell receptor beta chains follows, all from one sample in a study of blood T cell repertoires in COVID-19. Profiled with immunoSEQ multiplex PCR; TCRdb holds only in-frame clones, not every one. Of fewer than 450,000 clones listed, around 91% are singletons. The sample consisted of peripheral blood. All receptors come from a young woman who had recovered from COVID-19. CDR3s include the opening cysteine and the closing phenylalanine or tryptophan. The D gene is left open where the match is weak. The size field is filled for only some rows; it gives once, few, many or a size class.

CDR3: CASSQTSGRAYRTDTQYF
DNA: TGTGCCAGCAGTCAGACTAGCGGGAGGGCCTATAGGACAGATACGCAGTATTTT
J: TRBJ2-3
D: TRBD2
V: TRBV2
size: NA

CDR3: CATHDRGRGNQPQHF
DNA: TGTGCCACCCATGACAGGGGACGGGGCAATCAGCCCCAGCATTTT
J: TRBJ1-5
D: TRBD1
V: TRBV6-5
size: NA

CDR3: CATSDPLTSGRGNEQFF
DNA: TGTGCCACCAGTGACCCCTTGACTAGCGGGAGGGGCAATGAGCAGTTCTTC
J: TRBJ2-1
D: TRBD2
V: TRBV24-1
size: NA

CDR3: CASSDGEGGVQFF
DNA: TGTGCCAGCAGTGACGGTGAAGGGGGCGTGCAGTTCTTC
J: TRBJ2-1
D: TRBD1
V: TRBV2
size: NA

CDR3: CASSPRLQTGNTEAFF
DNA: TGTGCCAGCAGCCCCCGATTGCAGACAGGCAACACTGAAGCTTTCTTT
J: TRBJ1-1
D: NA
V: TRBV11-3
size: NA

CDR3: CASSPPNFLDWGYTF
DNA: TGTGCCAGCTCACCACCGAATTTTCTTGACTGGGGCTACACCTTC
J: TRBJ1-2
D: NA
V: TRBV18
size: NA

CDR3: CASSQVGRVAYNEQFF
DNA: TGCGCCAGCAGCCAAGTTGGGCGGGTTGCCTACAATGAGCAGTTCTTC
J: TRBJ2-1
D: NA
V: TRBV4-3
size: once

CDR3: CASSPRTSGRFHEQFF
DNA: TGTGCCAGCAGCCCTCGGACTAGCGGGAGATTTCATGAGCAGTTCTTC
J: TRBJ2-1
D: TRBD2
V: TRBV7-7
size: NA

CDR3: CASSQDGNVRGEKLFF
DNA: TGCGCCAGCAGCCAAGACGGCAACGTGAGGGGGGAAAAACTGTTTTTT
J: TRBJ1-4
D: NA
V: TRBV4-3
size: NA

CDR3: CASSLLAGVGTQYF
DNA: TGTGCCAGCAGCCTACTAGCGGGAGTCGGTACGCAGTATTTT
J: TRBJ2-3
D: TRBD2
V: TRBV7-2
size: NA

CDR3: CASSETRTSGYQETQYF
DNA: TGCGCCAGCAGTGAGACTCGGACTAGCGGGTACCAAGAGACCCAGTACTTC
J: TRBJ2-5
D: TRBD2
V: TRBV10-1
size: NA

CDR3: CASSLPSGIINEQFF
DNA: TGCGCCAGCAGCTTGCCTAGCGGGATTATAAATGAGCAGTTCTTC
J: TRBJ2-1
D: TRBD2
V: TRBV5-1
size: NA

CDR3: CASSPRDRANTEAFF
DNA: TGCGCCAGCAGCCCCCGGGACAGGGCGAACACTGAAGCTTTCTTT
J: TRBJ1-1
D: TRBD1
V: TRBV5-1
size: NA

CDR3: CASSPTAGGSSGNTIYF
DNA: TGTGCCAGCTCACCCACGGCGGGCGGGAGCTCTGGAAACACCATATATTTT
J: TRBJ1-3
D: NA
V: TRBV18
size: NA

CDR3: CASSGRGQGSSYNSPLHF
DNA: TGCGCCAGCAGCGGCCGTGGACAGGGGAGCTCCTATAATTCACCCCTCCACTTT
J: TRBJ1-6
D: TRBD1
V: TRBV4-1
size: NA

CDR3: CASSHKKRWFSYNEQFF
DNA: TGTGCCAGCAGTCATAAAAAACGGTGGTTCTCCTACAATGAGCAGTTCTTC
J: TRBJ2-1
D: NA
V: TRBV28
size: NA

CDR3: CASSSTGADEQFF
DNA: TGTGCCAGCAGTTCTACTGGGGCCGATGAGCAGTTCTTC
J: TRBJ2-1
D: NA
V: TRBV6-2/TRBV6-3
size: NA

CDR3: CASSATGGNTEAFF
DNA: TGTGCCAGCAGCGCTACAGGGGGCAACACTGAAGCTTTCTTT
J: TRBJ1-1
D: TRBD1
V: TRBV5-4
size: NA

CDR3: CATGTDLNTEAFF
DNA: TGTGCCACCGGGACAGATTTGAACACTGAAGCTTTCTTT
J: TRBJ1-1
D: TRBD1
V: TRBV2
size: NA

CDR3: CASSSLGLAGVYNEQFF
DNA: TGCGCCAGCAGCTCCCTAGGGCTAGCGGGAGTCTACAATGAGCAGTTCTTC
J: TRBJ2-1
D: TRBD2
V: TRBV5-1
size: NA

CDR3: CASSTGQGTGGYTF
DNA: TGCGCCAGCAGTACGGGACAGGGGACAGGTGGCTACACCTTC
J: TRBJ1-2
D: TRBD1
V: TRBV10-2
size: NA

CDR3: CASSVGGRTGEKLFF
DNA: TGTGCCAGCAGCGTCGGGGGGCGGACGGGTGAAAAACTGTTTTTT
J: TRBJ1-4
D: NA
V: TRBV9
size: NA

CDR3: CAISDRVDRGSGYTF
DNA: TGTGCCATCAGTGATCGGGTGGACAGGGGGAGTGGCTACACCTTC
J: TRBJ1-2
D: TRBD1
V: TRBV10-3
size: NA

CDR3: CASSPPTGMNTEAFF
DNA: TGTGCCAGCTCACCACCGACAGGCATGAACACTGAAGCTTTCTTT
J: TRBJ1-1
D: NA
V: TRBV18
size: NA

CDR3: CASSSSRGNYGYTF
DNA: TGTGCCAGCAGTTCATCACGGGGAAACTATGGCTACACCTTC
J: TRBJ1-2
D: NA
V: TRBV28
size: NA

CDR3: CAISESGPYDEQFF
DNA: TGTGCCATCAGTGAGTCTGGGCCCTACGATGAGCAGTTCTTC
J: TRBJ2-1
D: NA
V: TRBV10-3
size: NA

CDR3: CASSLRRREGGGELFF
DNA: TGCGCCAGCAGCCTAAGAAGGCGGGAGGGAGGCGGGGAGCTGTTTTTT
J: TRBJ2-2
D: TRBD2
V: TRBV4-1
size: NA

CDR3: CASSLDRSSYNEQFF
DNA: TGCGCCAGCAGCTTAGACCGGAGCTCCTACAATGAGCAGTTCTTC
J: TRBJ2-1
D: NA
V: TRBV5-1
size: NA

CDR3: CASSPRGGPGNTIYF
DNA: TGTGCCAGCTCACCAAGGGGTGGGCCTGGAAACACCATATATTTT
J: TRBJ1-3
D: NA
V: TRBV18
size: NA

CDR3: CASRGDMAGYTF
DNA: TGTGCCAGCAGGGGGGACATGGCCGGCTACACCTTC
J: TRBJ1-2
D: NA
V: TRBV12-3/TRBV12-4
size: once

CDR3: CSASRRVQETQYF
DNA: TGCAGTGCTAGTAGGCGGGTCCAAGAGACCCAGTACTTC
J: TRBJ2-5
D: NA
V: TRBV20-1
size: NA

CDR3: CASSKRTSGSVLWDNEQFF
DNA: TGTGCCAGCAGCAAAAGAACTAGCGGGAGCGTACTTTGGGACAATGAGCAGTTCTTC
J: TRBJ2-1
D: NA
V: TRBV21-1
size: NA

CDR3: CASSPLGGRNEQFF
DNA: TGCGCCAGCAGCCCGCTTGGCGGGAGAAATGAGCAGTTCTTC
J: TRBJ2-1
D: TRBD2
V: TRBV5-1
size: NA

CDR3: CASSFLSGTVNSPLHF
DNA: TGTGCCAGCAGCTTTCTATCCGGGACAGTTAATTCACCCCTCCACTTT
J: TRBJ1-6
D: TRBD1
V: TRBV7-9
size: NA

CDR3: CASRTAGTSSYNEQFF
DNA: TGTGCCAGCAGAACCGCCGGGACTAGCAGTTACAATGAGCAGTTCTTC
J: TRBJ2-1
D: TRBD2
V: TRBV28
size: NA

CDR3: CASSHRGGQQETQYF
DNA: TGTGCCAGCAGCCACCGGGGGGGGCAGCAAGAGACCCAGTACTTC
J: TRBJ2-5
D: TRBD2
V: TRBV13
size: once

CDR3: CASSDGLAVSSYNEQFF
DNA: TGTGCCAGCAGCGATGGATTAGCGGTGAGCTCCTACAATGAGCAGTTCTTC
J: TRBJ2-1
D: NA
V: TRBV9
size: once

CDR3: CASSLVAGRRDEQFF
DNA: TGTGCCAGCAGCTTAGTAGCGGGGCGACGCGATGAGCAGTTCTTC
J: TRBJ2-1
D: TRBD2
V: TRBV11-3
size: NA

CDR3: CATLEGKMNTEAFF
DNA: TGTGCCACTCTGGAGGGGAAAATGAACACTGAAGCTTTCTTT
J: TRBJ1-1
D: NA
V: TRBV10-3
size: NA

CDR3: CASSPSTGGPETQYF
DNA: TGTGCCAGCAGCCCGTCGACAGGGGGCCCAGAGACCCAGTACTTC
J: TRBJ2-5
D: TRBD1
V: TRBV3-1/TRBV3-2
size: NA

CDR3: CASSQVYEGNQPQHF
DNA: TGCGCCAGCAGCCAAGTATATGAGGGCAATCAGCCCCAGCATTTT
J: TRBJ1-5
D: NA
V: TRBV4-3
size: NA

CDR3: CASKLTWGGDTIYF
DNA: TGTGCCAGCAAACTTACCTGGGGGGGCGACACCATATATTTT
J: TRBJ1-3
D: NA
V: TRBV6-5
size: NA

CDR3: CASSLAGGRDSYNEQFF
DNA: TGCGCCAGCAGCTTGGCCGGCGGGAGGGATTCCTACAATGAGCAGTTCTTC
J: TRBJ2-1
D: TRBD2
V: TRBV5-1
size: NA

CDR3: CASSPRSGQGYTEAFF
DNA: TGTGCCAGCTCACCCCGGTCGGGACAGGGATACACTGAAGCTTTCTTT
J: TRBJ1-1
D: TRBD1
V: TRBV18
size: NA

CDR3: CASSYDHRGPDGYTF
DNA: TGTGCCAGCAGTTACGACCACAGGGGGCCCGATGGCTACACCTTC
J: TRBJ1-2
D: TRBD1
V: TRBV6-5
size: NA

CDR3: CASSRGLAGVNEQFF
DNA: TGTGCCAGCAGCCGGGGACTAGCGGGAGTCAATGAGCAGTTCTTC
J: TRBJ2-1
D: TRBD2
V: TRBV3-1/TRBV3-2
size: NA

CDR3: CAWRNPRSYSGNTIYF
DNA: TGTGCCTGGAGGAACCCCAGGTCTTACTCTGGAAACACCATATATTTT
J: TRBJ1-3
D: NA
V: TRBV30
size: NA

CDR3: CASSLDGQGAGTQYF
DNA: TGTGCCAGCAGCTTGGATGGGCAGGGGGCAGGGACCCAGTACTTC
J: TRBJ2-5
D: TRBD1
V: TRBV5-4
size: NA

CDR3: CASSLSGAGQPQHF
DNA: TGTGCCAGCAGCTTAAGCGGGGCTGGCCAGCCCCAGCATTTT
J: TRBJ1-5
D: NA
V: TRBV7-8
size: once

CDR3: CASSLGSGTANTDTQYF
DNA: TGTGCCAGCAGCTTAGGTTCCGGGACAGCAAACACAGATACGCAGTATTTT
J: TRBJ2-3
D: TRBD1
V: TRBV7-2
size: NA

CDR3: CASSLLGASYGYTF
DNA: TGCGCCAGCAGCTTGTTGGGGGCGAGCTATGGCTACACCTTC
J: TRBJ1-2
D: NA
V: TRBV5-1
size: NA

CDR3: CASRQRDNEQFF
DNA: TGCGCCAGCAGACAGCGGGACAATGAGCAGTTCTTC
J: TRBJ2-1
D: NA
V: TRBV5-1
size: NA

CDR3: CASSPGQGRNQPQHF
DNA: TGTGCCAGCAGCCCGGGACAGGGACGCAATCAGCCCCAGCATTTT
J: TRBJ1-5
D: TRBD1
V: TRBV5-8
size: few

CDR3: CASRIAGDEKLFF
DNA: TGTGCCAGCAGGATCGCAGGGGATGAAAAACTGTTTTTT
J: TRBJ1-4
D: NA
V: TRBV25-1
size: NA

CDR3: CAILDGRAGNEQFF
DNA: TGTGCCATCCTAGACGGGAGGGCCGGTAATGAGCAGTTCTTC
J: TRBJ2-1
D: TRBD2
V: TRBV10-3
size: NA

CDR3: CASSSAVAEQFF
DNA: TGTGCCAGCAGTTCAGCGGTGGCGGAGCAGTTCTTC
J: TRBJ2-1
D: NA
V: TRBV7-9
size: NA

CDR3: CASMWLAGGEQFF
DNA: TGTGCCAGCATGTGGCTAGCGGGAGGAGAGCAGTTCTTC
J: TRBJ2-1
D: TRBD2
V: TRBV5-5
size: NA

CDR3: CASSQYGGRAFF
DNA: TGTGCCAGCAGTCAGTACGGGGGAAGGGCTTTCTTT
J: TRBJ1-1
D: NA
V: TRBV12-3/TRBV12-4
size: once

CDR3: CASSQTIGGGAEAFF
DNA: TGCGCCAGCAGCCAGACCATAGGGGGGGGCGCTGAAGCTTTCTTT
J: TRBJ1-1
D: NA
V: TRBV4-1
size: NA

CDR3: CASKSGLFAGTADTQYF
DNA: TGTGCCAGCAAGTCAGGCCTCTTCGCGGGAACTGCAGATACGCAGTATTTT
J: TRBJ2-3
D: NA
V: TRBV12-1
size: NA